Presented here are 16 T cell receptor beta chains from one specimen sequenced in a study of radiotherapy plus CTLA-4 blockade in lung cancer. This table comes from immunoSEQ multiplex PCR, and its TCRdb copy is limited to in-frame clones, with some not included. The sample lists some 78,000 clones, around 88% occurring once. Specimen: peripheral blood, collected from a patient treated with radiotherapy plus ipilimumab. These receptors came from a human donor with non-small cell lung cancer who had a partial response to radiotherapy plus ipilimumab.

The chain is built from TRBV5-1 and TRBJ2-2, with TRBD2 matching 9 bases. Germline V gene data show CDR1 as SGHRS and CDR2 as YFSETQ. With V trimmed by 0 bases and J by 6 bases, 12 bases remained unmatched. The CDR3 runs to 18 residues. CDR3 in amino acids: CASSLARIAGEVPGELFF. CDR3 bases: TGCGCCAGCAGCTTGGCAAGGATAGCGGGAGAGGTCCCCGGGGAGCTGTTTTTT.

The V gene is TRBV7-9, the J gene TRBJ2-2; 8 nucleotides line up with TRBD2. V shed 3 bases, J shed 5 bases, and the junction held 8 bases outside the gene matches. The germline V gene has CDR1 SEHNR and CDR2 FQNEAQ (reference sequence). The CDR3 loop spans 16 amino acids. CDR3 sequence: CASSFSAGELTGELFF. Written as DNA, the CDR3 is TGTGCCAGCAGCTTCTCAGCGGGAGAATTAACCGGGGAGCTGTTTTTT.

V usage is TRBV5-1 and J usage is TRBJ2-3; D may be TRBD1 (6 bases). CDR3 length equals 15 residues. In germline, CDR1 is SGHRS, CDR2 YFSETQ. V was cut by 1 base and J by 3 bases, with 12 bases left in between. The DNA for the CDR3 is TGCGCCAGCAGCTTGTGGGGGCGCGAGACAGATACGCAGTATTTT. Translated, it gives CASSLWGRETDTQYF.

The chain joins TRBV11-2 to TRBJ1-5, with 8 bases that match TRBD1. The CDR3 spans 17 residues. The germline CDR1 and CDR2 sequences are SGHAT and FQNNGV. V shed 5 bases and J 2 bases; nucleotides not matched to a gene: 11. Written as DNA, the CDR3 is TGTGCCAGCAGCCCACAATTTGGACAGGGTCGCAATCAGCCCCAGCATTTT. It translates to CASSPQFGQGRNQPQHF.

V usage is TRBV7-9 and J usage is TRBJ1-1, with D possibly being TRBD1 (5 bases). V lost 3 bases and J lost 2, with 16 bases in between. This CDR3 comprises 16 residues. Germline assignment: CDR1 SEHNR and CDR2 FQNEAQ (reference sequence). The CDR3, as DNA: TGTGCCAGCAGCTTTGGGGCTAGTTGGGGAAACACTGAAGCTTTCTTT. As protein: CASSFGASWGNTEAFF.

This clone was detected only once. This sequence joins TRBV7-2 and TRBJ2-1; D call uncertain. The CDR3 has 13 amino acids. Germline CDR1 is SGHTA and CDR2 is FQGNSA. Deletions cut 3 bases from V and 4 bases from J, with 7 bases between. The CDR3 reads CASSLSRYNEQFF. The DNA for the CDR3 is TGTGCCAGCAGCTTGTCCAGATACAATGAGCAGTTCTTC.

The rearrangement links TRBV5-1 to TRBJ2-2, with D possibly being TRBD1 (7 bases). V gave up 5 bases and J gave up 5 bases, with 19 bases separating them. This CDR3 region has 16 residues. Germline loops: CDR1 SGHRS, CDR2 YFSETQ. CDR3: CASSAETGRRTGELFF. The CDR3 bases are TGCGCCAGCAGTGCCGAGACAGGGAGGAGGACCGGGGAGCTGTTTTTT.

The CDR3 nucleotides read TGTGCCAGCACCATGACAGGTTCAGAGACCCAGTACTTC. This codes for CASTMTGSETQYF. The rearrangement uses TRBV5-6 and TRBJ2-5; D is possibly TRBD1 (6 bases). V was clipped by 6 bases and J by 4 bases, with 13 bases between them. The CDR3 is 13 residues long. Germline V lookup: CDR1 SGHDT, CDR2 YYEEEE. Filled out from reference TRBV5-6 and TRBJ2-5, the complete variable domain reads DAGVTQSPTHLIKTRGQQVTLRCSPKSGHDTVSWYQQALGQGPQFIFQYYEEEERQRGNFPDRFSGHQFPNYSSELNVNALLLGDSALYLCASTMTGSETQYFGPGTRLLVL.

The rearrangement uses TRBV6-5 and TRBJ1-5, with TRBD1 matching over 8 bases. Looked up from germline, CDR1 is MNHEY and CDR2 is SVGAGI. This CDR3 is built from 13 residues. V dropped 6 bases and J dropped 5; count of bases not matched to a gene: 3. In DNA form, the CDR3 reads TGTGCCAGCAGCCACAGGGGGGATCAGCCCCAGCATTTT. It encodes CASSHRGDQPQHF.

V usage is TRBV5-1 and J usage is TRBJ2-5; tentative D call: TRBD1 (6 bases). The CDR3 runs 14 residues. V was clipped by 4 bases and J by 1 base, with 11 bases between them. Germline lookup yields CDR1 SGHRS and CDR2 YFSETQ. CDR3 coding DNA: TGCGCCAGCAGCGTAGGGGACATCCAAGAGACCCAGTACTTC. Its protein is CASSVGDIQETQYF.

The chain has TRBV5-1 and TRBJ2-2; possible D gene TRBD1, 6 bases. This CDR3 has 14 amino acids. The V gene lost 4 bases and the J gene lost 6 bases, with 13 bases spanning the gap. Germline lookup yields CDR1 SGHRS and CDR2 YFSETQ. CDR3 coding DNA: TGCGCCAGCAGCGTAACAGGGATGCCCGGGGAGCTGTTTTTT. Its translation: CASSVTGMPGELFF.

V usage is TRBV30 and J usage is TRBJ2-7; D call uncertain. The germline V gene encodes CDR1 GTSNPN and CDR2 SVGIG (reference sequence). Trimming left V 3 bases short and J 6 bases short, with 12 bases between. The CDR3 consists of 12 residues. The CDR3 loop reads CAWSRYTGEQYF. As DNA, the CDR3 is TGTGCCTGGAGCCGATATACGGGCGAGCAGTACTTC.

This chain joins TRBV19 and TRBJ2-1; no clear D. With 2 bases removed from V and 7 bases from J, the gap between germline ends came to 6 bases. The length of the CDR3 is 12 residues. Germline lookup yields CDR1 LNHDA and CDR2 SQIVND (reference sequence). The CDR3 here is CASSITVNEQFF. The DNA for the CDR3 is TGTGCCAGTAGTATAACGGTGAATGAGCAGTTCTTC.

The chain employs TRBV18 and TRBJ2-3, with 7 bases that match TRBD1. This CDR3 contains 15 residues. Germline V CDR1 and CDR2: KGHSH, LQKENI. J was trimmed by 4 bases and V by 4 bases; bases with no gene match: 8. The CDR3 bases are TGTGCCAGCTCACGATCACAGGGGCTGGCAGATACGCAGTATTTT. It encodes CASSRSQGLADTQYF.

The chain uses TRBV15 and TRBJ1-1; D perhaps matches TRBD1 (5 bases). V was trimmed by 1 base and J by 1 base, leaving 13 bases between them. CDR1 is LNHNV, CDR2 YYDKDF, per germline (reference sequence). This CDR3 has 16 amino acids. CDR3 region: CATSRGWGERNTEAFF. CDR3 sequence (DNA): TGTGCCACCAGCAGAGGGTGGGGGGAGCGGAACACTGAAGCTTTCTTT.

The rearrangement joins TRBV7-9 to TRBJ2-1; TRBD2 might be the D (6 bases). Trimming took off 10 bases at V and 4 bases at J, with 17 bases between the two ends. This CDR3 contains 14 residues. Germline V gene data show CDR1 as SEHNR and CDR2 as FQNEAQ (reference sequence). Written as DNA, the CDR3 is TGTGCCACCTTTGTAACGGGAGTGTACAATGAGCAGTTCTTC. Encoded protein: CATFVTGVYNEQFF.